Below, one T cell receptor (beta chain) is given with its context. Antigen unknown. The germline gives CDR1 ENHRY, CDR2 SYGVKD. The V gene lost 2 bases and the J gene lost 2 bases, with 7 bases spanning the gap. The CDR3 consists of 13 residues. This record belongs to a study of response to subunit inactivated influenza vaccine. General study points: Authors suggested that a seasonal influenza vaccination recruits few new T cells each time.

TCRdb analysed the RT-PCR reads with MiXCR anew, one entry per CDR3 protein. The profile covers about 700,000 distinct CDR3 sequences, with less than 15% appearing a single time and around 7.6% taken by the ten largest. Sequencing used PBMCs from blood, obtained 14 to 15 days before vaccination. This chain uses TRBV10-3 with TRBJ2-7; D gene ambiguous. This TCR was sampled from a man aged 50-60 years who received an inactivated influenza vaccine. CDR3 nucleotide sequence: TGTGCCATCAGTGAGGGGCAGACCTACGAGCAGTACTTC. This gives the protein CAISEGQTYEQYF.